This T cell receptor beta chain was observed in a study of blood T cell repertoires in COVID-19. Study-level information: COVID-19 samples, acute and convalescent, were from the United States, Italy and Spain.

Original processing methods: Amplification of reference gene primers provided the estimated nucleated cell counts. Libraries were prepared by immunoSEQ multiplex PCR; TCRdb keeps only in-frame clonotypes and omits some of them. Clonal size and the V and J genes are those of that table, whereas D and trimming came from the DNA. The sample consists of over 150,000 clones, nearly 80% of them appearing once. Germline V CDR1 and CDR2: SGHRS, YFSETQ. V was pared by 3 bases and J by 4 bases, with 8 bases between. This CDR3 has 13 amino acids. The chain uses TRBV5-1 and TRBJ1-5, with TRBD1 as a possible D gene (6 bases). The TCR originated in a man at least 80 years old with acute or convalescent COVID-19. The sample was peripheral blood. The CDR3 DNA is TGCGCCAGCAGCTCTGGACAGAATCAGCCCCAGCATTTT. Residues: CASSSGQNQPQHF.